This TCR beta chain was captured by sequencing in a study of spatial heterogeneity in lung cancer. Study-wide results and limits: How many expanded intratumoral alpha and beta TCRs were present tracked the tumor mutation count, which was a count of nonsynonymous mutations.

As regards this clonotype: Its antigen is not known. With the library built for alpha chains, this beta chain is off target and its frequency is not meaningful.

TCRdb independently ran MiXCR on the 5' RACE reads; one entry per CDR3 protein. The repertoire has fewer than 3,000 distinct CDR3 sequences, approximately 54% of them found once; the top ten carry 63%. Time point reported: sample taken at primary tumor resection. The clonotype originates from a male donor with early-stage non-small cell lung cancer. The sequencing here drew on lung tumor tissue, taken at surgery.

This CDR3 is CASSLVAGGFTDTQYF. The CDR3 coding sequence is TGTGCCAGCAGCTTAGTGGCAGGGGGCTTCACAGATACGCAGTATTTT. This chain connects TRBV7-2 to TRBJ2-3; TRBD1 matches at 8 bases. Germline V gene sequence: CDR1 SGHTA, CDR2 FQGNSA. The CDR3 sequence is 16 residues long. With V trimmed by 1 base and J by 2 bases, 5 bases remained unmatched.